This entry lists 25 T cell receptor beta chains sequenced from one sample in a study of shared clonotypes between healthy human individuals. Data came from immunoSEQ multiplex PCR; TCRdb stores just in-frame clones and leaves some out. The sample includes 600,000 to 750,000 clones, 72% seen only once; the top ten take 1.8%. Sequences were obtained from memory CD4+ T cells sorted from blood. Subset denoted: CD45RA-negative fraction. The receptors come from a young woman in good health.

In this sample, this clone turned up once. A read error may explain this, as a much larger clone is one base away. The rearrangement joins TRBV9 to TRBJ1-5, with D uncertain. CDR3 length equals 14 residues. Looked up from germline, CDR1 is SGDLS and CDR2 is YYNGEE. V was clipped by 5 bases and J by 0 bases, with 9 bases between them. The CDR3 is CASSDQYSNQPQHF. In nucleotides, the CDR3 is TGTGCCAGCAGTGACCAGTATAGCAATCAGCCCCAGCATTTT.

Concerning this clone: Other nucleotide sequences in the sample specify the same CDR3. CDR3 coding DNA: TGCGCCAGCAGTGACGCACGGGCAGATACGCAGTATTTT. This gives the protein CASSDARADTQYF. The chain combines TRBV5-1 with TRBJ2-3, with unresolved D. V gave up 5 bases and J gave up 4 bases, with 11 bases separating them. Germline assignment: CDR1 SGHRS and CDR2 YFSETQ. The CDR3 is 13 residues long.

The chain uses TRBV28 and TRBJ1-5, with D unclear. V lost 4 bases and J lost 3, with 13 bases in between. The CDR3 has 15 amino acids. CDR1 is MDHEN, CDR2 SYDVKM, per germline. The CDR3, as DNA: TGTGCCAGCAGTTCTTACCTCACGGTCAATCAGCCCCAGCATTTT. This encodes CASSSYLTVNQPQHF.

This rearrangement joins TRBV28 to TRBJ2-2; 13 bases are shared with TRBD2. The CDR3 is 18 residues long. Germline V gene lookup returns CDR1 MDHEN and CDR2 SYDVKM. With 3 bases clipped from V and 4 bases from J, the junction kept 8 bases outside the gene matches. The CDR3 nucleotides read TGTGCCAGCAGTTTCCTGGGACTAGCGGGGAACGCCACCGGGGAGCTGTTTTTT. Its translation is CASSFLGLAGNATGELFF. Combining the CDR3 with reference TRBV28 and TRBJ2-2 gives the whole variable domain DVKVTQSSRYLVKRTGEKVFLECVQDMDHENMFWYRQDPGLGLRLIYFSYDVKMKEKGDIPEGYSVSREKKERFSLILESASTNQTSMYLCASSFLGLAGNATGELFFGEGSRLTVL.

The genes are TRBV29-1 and TRBJ2-3; TRBD2 aligns across 7 bases. Germline trimming cut 6 bases from V and 1 base from J; bases unmatched to any gene: 4. CDR3 length equals 13 residues. In germline, CDR1 is SQVTM, CDR2 ANQGSEA. CDR3: CSVKAGGTDTQYF. The CDR3 bases are TGCAGCGTGAAGGCGGGAGGCACAGATACGCAGTATTTT.

The J gene is TRBJ2-5, the V gene TRBV2; 9 bases agree with TRBD2. CDR3 size: 15 residues. Germline CDR1 SNHLY, CDR2 FYNNEI. The V segment lost 7 bases and the J segment 5 bases; nucleotides outside the gene matches: 11. Here the CDR3 DNA reads TGTGCCAGCACCACTGGGGGACTAGCTATGGAGACCCAGTACTTC. Translation gives CASTTGGLAMETQYF.

This clone came up once. The V gene is TRBV18, the J gene TRBJ2-2; 9 bases align to TRBD1. The junction had 6 bases not matched to a gene; V was cut back by 3 bases and J by 4 bases. CDR3 length equals 16 residues. Germline-derived CDR1 and CDR2 are KGHSH and LQKENI. CDR3 in amino acids: CASSPEQGAVTGELFF. The CDR3, as DNA: TGTGCCAGCTCACCGGAACAGGGGGCGGTCACCGGGGAGCTGTTTTTT.

In its sample, this clone was seen once. The chain employs TRBV7-9 and TRBJ2-7; D tentatively reads TRBD1 or TRBD2 (5 bases each). Germline loops: CDR1 SEHNR, CDR2 FQNEAQ (reference sequence). Trimming removed 0 bases from V and 9 bases from J, with 15 bases in between. The CDR3 spans 14 residues. CDR3 loop: CASSLAQGRYGQYF. CDR3 DNA: TGTGCCAGCAGCTTAGCGCAGGGACGCTATGGGCAGTACTTC.

The chain is built from TRBV27 and TRBJ1-1, with 8 bases fitting TRBD1. The germline CDR1 and CDR2 sequences are MNHEY and SMNVEV (reference sequence). The CDR3 loop spans 14 amino acids. Trimming cost V 6 bases and J 7 bases; bases outside gene matches: 10. CDR3 loop: CASRRDRLNFEAFF. In DNA, the CDR3 is TGTGCCAGCAGAAGGGACAGGCTTAATTTTGAAGCTTTCTTT.

V usage is TRBV5-8 and J usage is TRBJ2-7, with D unclear. The germline V gene encodes CDR1 SGHTS and CDR2 YDEGEE. V lost 7 bases to trimming and J lost 2 bases, with 13 bases between them. This CDR3 spans 13 amino acids. The CDR3 loop reads CASSAGPPYEQYF. In DNA, the CDR3 is TGTGCCAGCTCAGCAGGCCCACCCTACGAGCAGTACTTC.

This clone has only a few counts. This chain uses TRBV15 with TRBJ2-3, with TRBD1 matching 11 bases. The germline V gene encodes CDR1 LNHNV and CDR2 YYDKDF (reference sequence). There are 16 residues in the CDR3. Unmatched junction bases numbered 5, after V lost 1 base and J lost 5 bases. For the CDR3, the DNA is TGTGCCACCAGCAGAGGTGGGACAGGGGGATTAGATACGCAGTATTTT. Amino acids: CATSRGGTGGLDTQYF.

The chain joins TRBV5-1 to TRBJ1-1, with D hard to call. Germline V gives CDR1 SGHRS, CDR2 YFSETQ. V dropped 4 bases and J dropped 1 base, with 11 bases sitting between them. There are 14 residues in the CDR3. DNA for the CDR3: TGCGCCAGCAGCCTTGATACGGCGAACACTGAAGCTTTCTTT. It yields the protein CASSLDTANTEAFF.

V usage is TRBV18 and J usage is TRBJ1-1, with D hard to call. This CDR3 contains 14 residues. V was pared by 2 bases and J by 5 bases, with 12 bases between. Germline V gives CDR1 KGHSH, CDR2 LQKENI. CDR3 DNA: TGTGCCAGCTCACCAGTTCGGGAGGATACTGAAGCTTTCTTT. It encodes CASSPVREDTEAFF.

V is TRBV2 and J is TRBJ1-5; the D is unclear. CDR1 and CDR2 from the germline V gene are SNHLY and FYNNEI. The CDR3 is made up of 14 amino acids. V was trimmed by 0 bases and J by 0 bases, leaving 3 bases between them. The CDR3: CASSEAASNQPQHF. The CDR3 DNA reads TGTGCCAGCAGTGAAGCGGCTAGCAATCAGCCCCAGCATTTT.

The chain uses TRBV27 and TRBJ2-1, with 7 bases aligning to TRBD1. Germline V lookup: CDR1 MNHEY, CDR2 SMNVEV (reference sequence). With 5 bases clipped from V and 3 bases from J, the junction kept 7 bases outside the gene matches. The CDR3 consists of 15 residues. The CDR3 region is CASSQRTGGYNEQFF. The CDR3 nucleotides are TGTGCCAGCAGTCAACGGACAGGCGGCTACAATGAGCAGTTCTTC.

DNA for the CDR3: TGTGCCAGCACAGGGGGCTTATGGGGCTACACCTTC. Translation: CASTGGLWGYTF. V is TRBV28 and J is TRBJ1-2; 8 bases map to TRBD1. The germline V gene encodes CDR1 MDHEN and CDR2 SYDVKM. This CDR3 is 12 amino acids long. The trim removed 7 bases at V and 8 bases at J, leaving 6 bases unmatched.

The rearrangement links TRBV7-9 to TRBJ2-3; D is uncertain. V was shortened by 3 bases and J by 5 bases, with 9 bases between the two germline ends. This CDR3 has 13 residues. CDR1 is SEHNR and CDR2 is FQNEAQ in the germline V gene (reference sequence). The CDR3 sequence is CASSFPNKDTQYF. CDR3 bases: TGTGCCAGCAGCTTCCCCAACAAAGATACGCAGTATTTT.

The chain carries TRBV18 and TRBJ2-3, with 8 bases fitting TRBD2. CDR3 length: 14 residues. The V gene's germline CDR1 is KGHSH and CDR2 LQKENI. Trimming removed 3 bases from V and 1 base from J; junction bases left unmatched: 0. CDR3 DNA sequence: TGTGCCAGCTCACCCGGGGGGGGCACAGATACGCAGTATTTT. It codes for CASSPGGGTDTQYF.

The V and J genes are TRBV11-3 and TRBJ2-5; D is perhaps TRBD1 (5 bases). The J call may be mistaken, given a closer DNA end match to TRBJ2-7. This CDR3 is 13 amino acids long. CDR1 and CDR2 from the germline V gene are SGHNT and YENEEA. CDR3 loop: CASSRTPSYEQYF. The CDR3 DNA sequence: TGTGCCAGCAGCAGGACACCATCCTACGAGCAGTACTTC.

V usage is TRBV4-1 and J usage is TRBJ2-2; D may be TRBD2 (6 bases). Germline V gene sequence: CDR1 MGHRA, CDR2 YSYEKL. The CDR3 has 17 amino acids. The ends were cut back, 0 bases at V and 4 bases at J, with 15 bases in the middle. As DNA, the CDR3 is TGCGCCAGCAGCCAAGATGGACTATACGGGGTCACCGGGGAGCTGTTTTTT. This translates into CASSQDGLYGVTGELFF.

The rearrangement joins TRBV7-6 to TRBJ2-5, with a weak D call TRBD2 (6 bases). This CDR3 is 14 amino acids long. Germline V CDR1 and CDR2: SGHVS, FNYEAQ. V was pared by 4 bases and J by 4 bases, with 13 bases between. The CDR3 DNA sequence: TGTGCCAGCAGCTCTACTAGCATGGGAGAGACCCAGTACTTC. This sequence encodes CASSSTSMGETQYF. Complete variable domain (other parts from reference TRBV7-6 and TRBJ2-5): GAGVSQSPRYKVTKRGQDVALRCDPISGHVSLYWYRQALGQGPEFLTYFNYEAQQDKSGLPNDRFSAERPEGSISTLTIQRTEQRDSAMYRCASSSTSMGETQYFGPGTRLLVL.

This clone appeared a few times. The chain couples TRBV29-1 to TRBJ1-4, with 7 bases identical to TRBD1. CDR1 is SQVTM and CDR2 is ANQGSEA in the germline V gene. Losses at the gene ends were 4 bases for V and 6 bases for J; bases not matched to a gene: 5. CDR3 length: 13 amino acids. The CDR3 nucleotides are TGCAGCGTTGGAGTGGGGACAGATGAAAAACTGTTTTTT. Translation: CSVGVGTDEKLFF.

In regard to this clone: In the same sample, other DNA sequences code for this CDR3. This chain links TRBV5-1 with TRBJ1-4, with 7 nucleotides matching TRBD1. CDR3 length equals 16 residues. With V trimmed by 0 bases and J by 1 base, 3 bases remained unmatched. Germline-derived CDR1 and CDR2 are SGHRS and YFSETQ. The CDR3 sequence: CASSLGQGVTNEKLFF. The CDR3 DNA sequence: TGCGCCAGCAGCTTGGGGCAGGGGGTAACTAATGAAAAACTGTTTTTT.

The V gene is TRBV6-1, the J gene TRBJ2-7, with TRBD1 identical over 9 bases. V dropped 3 bases and J dropped 3; count of bases not matched to a gene: 9. The CDR3 spans 16 residues. The V gene's germline CDR1 is MNHNS and CDR2 SASEGT. CDR3 loop: CASSDGDREPNYEQYF. DNA of the CDR3: TGTGCCAGCAGTGACGGGGACAGGGAACCCAACTACGAGCAGTACTTC.

The rearrangement links TRBV28 to TRBJ1-2; the D gene is possibly TRBD1 (5 bases). Germline CDR1 is MDHEN and CDR2 is SYDVKM. This CDR3 region has 14 residues. Trimming shortened V by 3 bases and J by 8 bases, and 16 bases separated the two germline ends. The CDR3, as DNA: TGTGCCAGCAGTTTCGGGGACCGCCCGGGAGGCTACACCTTC. Amino acid sequence: CASSFGDRPGGYTF.